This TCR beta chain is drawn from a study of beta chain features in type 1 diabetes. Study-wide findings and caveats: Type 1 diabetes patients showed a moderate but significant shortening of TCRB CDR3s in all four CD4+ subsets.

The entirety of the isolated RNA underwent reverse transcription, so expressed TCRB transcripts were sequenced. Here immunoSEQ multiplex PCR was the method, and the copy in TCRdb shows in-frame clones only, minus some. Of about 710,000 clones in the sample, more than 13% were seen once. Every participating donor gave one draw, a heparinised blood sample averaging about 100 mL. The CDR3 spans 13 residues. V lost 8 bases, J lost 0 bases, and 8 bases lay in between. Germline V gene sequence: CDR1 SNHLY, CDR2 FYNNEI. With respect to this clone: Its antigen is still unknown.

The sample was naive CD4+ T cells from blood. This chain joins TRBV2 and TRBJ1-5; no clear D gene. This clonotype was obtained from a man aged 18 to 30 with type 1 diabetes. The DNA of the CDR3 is TGTGCCAGCGACCAGGATAGCAATCAGCCCCAGCATTTT. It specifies CASDQDSNQPQHF.